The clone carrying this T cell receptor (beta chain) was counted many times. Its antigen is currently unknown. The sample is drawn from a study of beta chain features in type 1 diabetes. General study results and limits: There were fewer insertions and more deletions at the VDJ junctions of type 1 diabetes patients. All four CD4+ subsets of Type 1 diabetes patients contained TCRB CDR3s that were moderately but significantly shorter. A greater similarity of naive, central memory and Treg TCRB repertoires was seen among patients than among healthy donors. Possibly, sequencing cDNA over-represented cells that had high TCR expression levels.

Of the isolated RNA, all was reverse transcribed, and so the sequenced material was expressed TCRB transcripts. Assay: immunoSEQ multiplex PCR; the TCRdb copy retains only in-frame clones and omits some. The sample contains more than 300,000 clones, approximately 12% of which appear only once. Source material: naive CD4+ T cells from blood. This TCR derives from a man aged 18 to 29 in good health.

CDR3 loop: CASSHLETQYF. In nucleotides, the CDR3 is TGTGCCAGCAGTCACTTGGAGACCCAGTACTTC. The chain couples TRBV25-1 to TRBJ2-5; D ambiguous. Germline values: CDR1 MGHDK, CDR2 SYGVNS. V was trimmed by 5 bases and J by 5 bases, leaving 6 bases between them. The CDR3 runs 11 residues.